These 22 T cell receptor beta chains were sequenced from one sample in a study of blood T cells in healthy people across ages (dated by TCRdb to the mid-2010s). The method was 5' RACE. The sample was run on an Illumina HiSeq 2500. A second PCR of roughly 7 to 11 cycles was performed with a sample-barcoded 5' primer and a J-beta primer mix. TCRdb trimmed public reads at Q25 via fastp, called clones via MiXCR and kept in-frame beta chains. Here each entry gathers all rows of one CDR3 protein and keeps the most common genes and DNA. This sample gives 650,000 or so distinct CDR3 sequences in total; 45% to 60% of them show up just once. The top ten clones comprise roughly 14% of the sample. The source material was blood. The receptors here all came from a woman aged 80 or over in good health.

This clonotype was counted at least ten times. This chain links TRBV3-1 with TRBJ2-1; 15 nucleotides align to TRBD2. The CDR3 loop spans 18 amino acids. V lost 2 bases, J lost 7 bases, and 9 bases stayed unmatched. Germline assignment: CDR1 LGHDT and CDR2 YNNKEL (reference sequence). CDR3 bases: TGTGCCAGCAGCCAAATTATTCCCGGGACTAGCGGGAGGAATGAGCAGTTCTTC. It codes for CASSQIIPGTSGRNEQFF.

The J gene is TRBJ2-1, the V gene TRBV14; D ambiguous. Trimming shortened V by 3 bases and J by 8 bases, and 20 bases separated the two germline ends. CDR3 size: 16 residues. The germline V gene has CDR1 SGHDN and CDR2 FVKESK. In nucleotides, the CDR3 is TGTGCCAGCAGCCAGTCCCGTTCTGGGCTTGTGGATGAGCAGTTCTTC. Amino acid sequence: CASSQSRSGLVDEQFF.

The J gene is TRBJ2-7, the V gene TRBV4-1; D is unclear. Germline V lookup: CDR1 MGHRA, CDR2 YSYEKL. The germline V and J ends were trimmed by 0 bases and 7 bases, with 10 bases remaining between them. This CDR3 spans 13 amino acids. CDR3 DNA: TGCGCCAGCAGCCAAGATGGCAGCAATGAGCAGTACTTC. Amino acids: CASSQDGSNEQYF.

At least ten counts were recorded for this clonotype. This rearrangement joins TRBV2 to TRBJ1-5; weak D call: TRBD1 (5 bases). Trimming shortened V by 6 bases and J by 6 bases, and 18 bases separated the two germline ends. Germline V lookup: CDR1 SNHLY, CDR2 FYNNEI. This CDR3 comprises 15 residues. The CDR3 protein is CASSFTGRGGQPQHF. CDR3 in DNA: TGTGCCAGCAGCTTCACGGGACGGGGAGGTCAGCCCCAGCATTTT.

The chain recombines TRBV25-1 with TRBJ1-4; possible D gene TRBD1, 6 bases. Looked up from germline, CDR1 is MGHDK and CDR2 is SYGVNS. The CDR3 covers 14 residues. V shed 3 bases and J shed 8 bases, with 13 bases lying between them. CDR3 nucleotides: TGTGCCAGCAGTGAGGGGGGCTTTGGAGAAAAACTGTTTTTT. Its protein product is CASSEGGFGEKLFF.

The rearrangement links TRBV29-1 to TRBJ1-2; TRBD1 is a possible D gene (6 bases). There are 12 residues in the CDR3. CDR1 and CDR2 (germline): SQVTM, ANQGSEA. V lost 4 bases and J 6 bases, leaving 12 bases between the germline ends. The CDR3 loop is CSVGLGADGYTF. In nucleotides, the CDR3 is TGCAGCGTTGGGTTGGGGGCAGATGGCTACACCTTC.

As regards this clonotype: A read error may explain this, as a much larger clone is one base away. This rearrangement joins TRBV9 to TRBJ2-5; TRBD1 might be the D (6 bases). From germline, CDR1 is SGDLS and CDR2 YYNGEE. The CDR3 totals 14 residues. V was cut by 1 base and J by 5 bases, with 12 bases left in between. The CDR3 region is CASSVTGRKETQYF. As DNA, the CDR3 is TGTGCCAGCAGCGTAACAGGGCGTAAGGAGACCCAGTACTTC.

The genes are TRBV12-3 or TRBV12-4 and TRBJ1-1; tentatively, D is TRBD1 (5 bases). V lost 4 bases and J 1 base, leaving 10 bases between the germline ends. The length of the CDR3 is 14 residues. The CDR3 bases are TGTGCCAGCAGTTCCCGGACATCGAACACTGAAGCTTTCTTT. Protein sequence: CASSSRTSNTEAFF.

CDR3 in DNA: TGTGCCAGCTCACCAGGAAACAGAGCTAACTATGGCTACACCTTC. Translating gives CASSPGNRANYGYTF. The chain joins TRBV18 to TRBJ1-2; D remains ambiguous. Trimming shortened V by 2 bases and J by 0 bases, and 10 bases separated the two germline ends. This CDR3 region has 15 residues. Per germline, CDR1 KGHSH and CDR2 LQKENI.

The rearrangement uses TRBV6-2 or TRBV6-3 and TRBJ2-1; 11 nucleotides line up with TRBD2. V lost 1 base, J lost 2 bases, and 1 base stayed unmatched. The germline V gene has CDR1 MNHEY and CDR2 SVGEGT. The CDR3 extends over 16 amino acids. CDR3 in amino acids: CASSYWGLAAYNEQFF. As DNA, the CDR3 is TGTGCCAGCAGTTACTGGGGACTAGCGGCCTACAATGAGCAGTTCTTC.

This clonotype has ten or more counts. V usage is TRBV29-1 and J usage is TRBJ2-7, with D possibly being TRBD2 (5 bases). This CDR3 comprises 15 residues. Trimming cost V 3 bases and J 4 bases, with 19 bases left between them. The germline V gene has CDR1 SQVTM and CDR2 ANQGSEA. As DNA, the CDR3 is TGCAGCGTTGAGCTCCTCTCCTCGGGGTCGTACGAGCAGTACTTC. This gives the protein CSVELLSSGSYEQYF.

This clonotype appeared many times. This chain joins TRBV20-1 and TRBJ2-1, with 11 bases lining up with TRBD2. Germline V gene lookup returns CDR1 DFQATT and CDR2 SNEGSKA (reference sequence). This CDR3 comprises 16 residues. With 6 bases clipped from V and 5 bases from J, the junction kept 12 bases outside the gene matches. The DNA for the CDR3 is TGCAGTGCCGCCCCACTAGCGGGAGTATCTAACAATGAGCAGTTCTTC. Translated, it gives CSAAPLAGVSNNEQFF.

This clonotype was observed many times. The CDR3: CASSNPQCGSYNEQFF. Here the CDR3 DNA reads TGTGCCAGCAGCAATCCCCAGTGCGGGTCCTACAATGAGCAGTTCTTC. V and J are TRBV21-1 and TRBJ2-1; the DNA was not compared with TRBD2, the D call given in the table. TRBV21-1 is labeled a pseudogene. This CDR3 is built from 16 residues.

CDR3 sequence reads: CSARTSAMNTGELFF. For the CDR3, the DNA is TGCAGTGCTAGGACTAGCGCGATGAACACCGGGGAGCTGTTTTTT. This sequence joins TRBV20-1 and TRBJ2-2, with 8 bases identical to TRBD2. J lost 1 base, V lost 3 bases, and 4 bases had no gene match. In germline, CDR1 is DFQATT, CDR2 SNEGSKA (reference sequence). CDR3 length: 15 amino acids.

This rearrangement joins TRBV28 to TRBJ2-1; no clear D gene. Germline CDR1 reads MDHEN; CDR2 reads SYDVKM. The CDR3 contains 13 residues. The ends were cut back, 11 bases at V and 5 bases at J, with 16 bases in the middle. CDR3 amino acids: CASRLGNNNEQFF. Written as DNA, the CDR3 is TGTGCCTCGAGACTGGGAAACAACAATGAGCAGTTCTTC.

This clonotype was seen just once. V and J are TRBV7-2 and TRBJ1-4; D gene unclear. In germline, CDR1 is SGHTA, CDR2 FQGNSA. The CDR3 length is 14 residues. V lost 6 bases, J lost 5 bases, and 13 bases lay in between. The chain's CDR3 is CASRRRKGNEKLFF. The CDR3 DNA reads as TGTGCCAGCAGACGACGAAAGGGAAATGAAAAACTGTTTTTT.

This clonotype occurred many times. One end of the junction fails to match germline, which may point to a read error. The V and J genes are TRBV5-1 and TRBJ2-5; the D is unclear. CDR1 is SGHRS and CDR2 is YFSETQ in the germline V gene. The CDR3 has 13 residues. CDR3 bases: TGCGCCAGCTGCTTGGGTAACCAAGAGACCCAGTACTTC. This sequence encodes CASCLGNQETQYF.

The chain uses TRBV7-2 and TRBJ2-4, with D possibly being TRBD1 (5 bases). The end of the DNA fits TRBJ2-7 better, so the J call may be wrong. Per germline, CDR1 SGHTA and CDR2 FQGNSA. This CDR3 comprises 14 residues. CDR3 bases: TGTGCCAGCAGCCACGGACAACCCCCCTACGAGCAGTACTTC. Its translation: CASSHGQPPYEQYF.

The genes are TRBV7-9 and TRBJ1-2, with a possible D match to TRBD1 (5 bases). V lost 1 base to trimming and J lost 4 bases, with 16 bases between them. This CDR3 comprises 16 residues. CDR1 and CDR2 (germline): SEHNR, FQNEAQ (reference sequence). The chain's CDR3 is CASSLVGSEGRYGYTF. The CDR3 nucleotides read TGTGCCAGCAGCTTAGTAGGTTCAGAGGGGCGCTATGGCTACACCTTC.

The chain is built from TRBV12-3 or TRBV12-4 and TRBJ1-5; D perhaps matches TRBD1 (5 bases). The CDR3 length is 14 residues. Trimming took off 5 bases at V and 5 bases at J, with 13 bases between the two ends. Written as DNA, the CDR3 is TGTGCCAGCAGTAGGTCCTGGGGCCATCAGCCCCAGCATTTT. Residues: CASSRSWGHQPQHF.

The table lists this clonotype with a count of one. This chain joins TRBV29-1 and TRBJ2-5; possible D gene TRBD2, 6 bases. Germline assignment: CDR1 SQVTM and CDR2 ANQGSEA. V dropped 3 bases and J dropped 3 bases, with 14 bases sitting between them. CDR3 length: 14 amino acids. CDR3 bases: TGCAGCGTTGAGGACACAGGAGGGGAAGAGACCCAGTACTTC. This translates into CSVEDTGGEETQYF.

This chain links TRBV20-1 with TRBJ1-2; D might be TRBD1 (6 bases). The germline V gene has CDR1 DFQATT and CDR2 SNEGSKA (reference sequence). V was clipped by 5 bases and J by 8 bases, with 12 bases between them. This CDR3 is built from 11 residues. As DNA, the CDR3 is TGCAGTGCTCGGACAGATGGAGGCTACACCTTC. As protein: CSARTDGGYTF.